This TCR beta chain originates from a study of human T cells and chemical hapten exposure. Looking at the study overall: Patch testing placed 0.01% DPC on the upper back, with readings at 6 days. Study-level points and caveats: PT1 expanded TCR numbers tracked positively with patch test score. Every donor had alopecia, and their immune response may therefore differ from healthy people's.

The V segment lost 2 bases and the J segment 6 bases; nucleotides outside the gene matches: 4. Germline V lookup: CDR1 ENHRY, CDR2 SYGVKD. This CDR3 has 13 residues. As processed by the authors: 95,638 TCRs per sample was the median, with a range of about 20,000 to 690,600. TCRdb recomputed calls from the RACE reads with MiXCR, one row per CDR3 protein. TCRdb's processing, not the study's, gives the V and J calls here. The sample lists 150,000 to 200,000 distinct CDR3 sequences; approximately 29% were seen once. For this clonotype: Its cognate antigen is unknown.

Described time point: pre-sensitization, week 0. Stated treatment: therapeutic diphenylcyclopropenone sensitization with weekly scalp DPC. The specimen was whole blood, collected in connection with sensitization to the hapten diphenylcyclopropenone (DPC). The sequence came from a woman aged 30 to 39 with alopecia areata. Some clones in this sample may be carry-over from other donors' samples. This chain uses TRBV10-3 with TRBJ2-7; 7 bases fit TRBD2. The DNA of the CDR3 is TGTGCCATCAGTGAGGGGAGGGCCGGCGAGCAGTACTTC. Its translation: CAISEGRAGEQYF.